Sequencing of this T cell receptor beta chain was carried out in a study of OX40 agonist ivuxolimab in advanced cancers. In the study overall: Those treated in dose escalation had hepatocellular carcinoma, melanoma, renal cell cancer or head and neck cancer. With a range of 23 to 79, age averaged approximately 60 years, and 75% to 90% were male.

The repertoire was sequenced with immunoSEQ multiplex PCR; TCRdb's copy has only in-frame clones and lacks some. This repertoire shows 11,000 or so clones, roughly 80% found once; its top ten account for 8% to 10%. Per the germline V gene, CDR1 is SGHNT and CDR2 is YYREEE (reference sequence). The CDR3 is 15 amino acids. Trimming removed 3 bases from V and 10 bases from J; junction bases left unmatched: 8. Sequencing used CD4+ or CD8+ T cells sorted from blood, obtained in a trial of the OX40 agonist ivuxolimab. The sequence derives from an adult with an advanced solid tumor such as melanoma, head and neck, liver or kidney cancer. This sequence joins TRBV5-4 and TRBJ1-6; 9 bases fit TRBD1. CDR3 coding DNA: TGTGCCAGCAGCTCGAAACAGGGGGCAGACTCACCCCTCCACTTT. This translates into CASSSKQGADSPLHF.